This TCR beta chain was identified in a study of Graves' ophthalmopathy and Graves' hyperthyroidism. From its first to its last residue, the CDR3 has 8 amino acids. The germline gives CDR1 DFQATT, CDR2 SNEGSKA (reference sequence). The authors amplified TCR beta CDR3 regions, and they did so from RNA transcripts for repertoire sequencing. RT-PCR was first run with HTBI primers, then multiplex PCR in a second round. TCRdb ran MiXCR on the multiplex PCR reads and lists one entry per CDR3 protein. Of more than 550,000 distinct CDR3 sequences in the sample, just over 40% were seen once. About this clonotype: The CDR3 ends on some other residue instead of the conserved phenylalanine or tryptophan, so this is likely a read error. The DNA is left out, because the CDR3 cannot be placed on it with certainty; the CDR3 is given as TCRdb lists it.

Sequencing was carried out using peripheral blood. The sequence came from an adult man with Graves' ophthalmopathy. The gene calls are TRBV20-1 and TRBJ1-2; the table's D gene call, TRBD1, was not cross checked with the DNA. This CDR3 is CSARYTGG.